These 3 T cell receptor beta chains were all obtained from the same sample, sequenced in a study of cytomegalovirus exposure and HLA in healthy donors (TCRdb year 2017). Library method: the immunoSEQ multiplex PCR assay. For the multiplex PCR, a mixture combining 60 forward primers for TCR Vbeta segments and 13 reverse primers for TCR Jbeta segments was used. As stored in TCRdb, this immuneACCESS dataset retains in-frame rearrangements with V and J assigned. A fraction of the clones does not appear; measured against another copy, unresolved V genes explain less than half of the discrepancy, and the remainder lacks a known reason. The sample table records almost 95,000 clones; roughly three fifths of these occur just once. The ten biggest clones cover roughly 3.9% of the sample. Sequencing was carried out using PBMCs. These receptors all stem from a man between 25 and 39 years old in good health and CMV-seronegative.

CDR3: CASSLGLAGNEQFF. CDR3 sequence (DNA): TGTGCCAGCAGTTTAGGGCTAGCCGGCAATGAGCAGTTCTTC. The chain joins TRBV27 to TRBJ2-1, with D possibly matching TRBD2 (5 bases). Trimming removed 2 bases at V and 6 bases at J, with 11 bases between. In germline, CDR1 is MNHEY, CDR2 SMNVEV (reference sequence). The CDR3 has 14 amino acids.

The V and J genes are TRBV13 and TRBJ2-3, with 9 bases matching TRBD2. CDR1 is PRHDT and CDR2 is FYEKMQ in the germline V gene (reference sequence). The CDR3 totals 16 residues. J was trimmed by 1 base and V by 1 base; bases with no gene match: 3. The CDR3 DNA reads TGTGCCAGCAGCTTAGACGCGGGGGGGCGCACAGATACGCAGTATTTT. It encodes CASSLDAGGRTDTQYF. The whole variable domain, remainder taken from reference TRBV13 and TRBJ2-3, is AAGVIQSPRHLIKEKRETATLKCYPIPRHDTVYWYQQGPGQDPQFLISFYEKMQSDKGSIPDRFSAQQFSDYHSELNMSSLELGDSALYFCASSLDAGGRTDTQYFGPGTRLTVL.

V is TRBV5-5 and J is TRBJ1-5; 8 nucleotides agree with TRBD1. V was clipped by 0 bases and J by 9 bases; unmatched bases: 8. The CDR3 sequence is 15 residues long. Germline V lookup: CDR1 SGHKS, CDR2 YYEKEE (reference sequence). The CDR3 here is CASSLAGQATGPQHF. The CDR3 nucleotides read TGTGCCAGCAGCTTGGCGGGACAGGCCACCGGGCCCCAGCATTTT.